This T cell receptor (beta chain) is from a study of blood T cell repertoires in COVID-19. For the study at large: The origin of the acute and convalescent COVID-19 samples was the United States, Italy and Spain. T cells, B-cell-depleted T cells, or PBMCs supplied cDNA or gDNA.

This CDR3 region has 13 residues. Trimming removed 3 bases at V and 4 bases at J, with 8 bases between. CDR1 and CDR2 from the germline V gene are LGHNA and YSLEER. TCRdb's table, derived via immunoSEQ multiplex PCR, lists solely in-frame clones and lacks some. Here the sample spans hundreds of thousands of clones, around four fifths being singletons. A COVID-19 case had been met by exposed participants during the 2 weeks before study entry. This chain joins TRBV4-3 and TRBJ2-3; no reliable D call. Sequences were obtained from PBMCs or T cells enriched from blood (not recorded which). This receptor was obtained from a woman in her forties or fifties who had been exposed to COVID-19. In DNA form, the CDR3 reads TGCGCCAGCAGCCACGGGTTTCCAGATACGCAGTATTTT. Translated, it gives CASSHGFPDTQYF.